These 31 T cell receptor beta chains came from one sample sequenced in a study of molecular identifiers for immune sequencing clone quantification. TCRdb re-called the PCR reads through MiXCR, storing one row per CDR3 protein. Here the sample spans a few hundred thousand distinct CDR3 sequences, about 22% being singletons. Source material: naive CD8+ T cells from blood, with Jurkat cell RNA spiked in. Subset: FACS-sorted CD8+CD4-CCR7+CD45RA+ naive T cells. These receptors all come from a human donor in good health. Some libraries in this study had Jurkat cell RNA spiked in.

The V call is TRBV27, the J call TRBJ2-7, with TRBD2 matching over 9 bases. CDR1 is MNHEY and CDR2 is SMNVEV in the germline V gene (reference sequence). The CDR3 length is 14 residues. After removal of 8 bases from V and 5 bases from J, the junction contained 10 bases not matched to a gene. CDR3 bases: TGTGCCAGCGGGTGGACTAGCGAGGGGAACGAGCAGTACTTC. Its protein is CASGWTSEGNEQYF.

This sequence joins TRBV11-1 and TRBJ2-7; 7 nucleotides agree with TRBD1. The CDR3 extends over 16 amino acids. The V and J ends lost 4 bases and 2 bases, in that order; junction bases with no gene match: 11. The germline gives CDR1 SGHAT, CDR2 FQDESV (reference sequence). CDR3 region: CASSSFESGQPYEQYF. CDR3 DNA: TGTGCCAGCAGCTCCTTTGAATCGGGACAGCCCTACGAGCAGTACTTC.

This clonotype was recorded only once. A read error may be the cause here, since a much bigger clone is one base away. This chain uses TRBV12-3 or TRBV12-4 with TRBJ2-5; D possibly uses TRBD1 or TRBD2 (5 bases each). The CDR3 contains 14 residues. The CDR3 DNA sequence: TGTGCCGGCAGTTTAGAGGGGCGGCCAGAGACCCAGTACTTC. Residues: CAGSLEGRPETQYF.

This clonotype was found many times. This chain links TRBV5-1 with TRBJ2-3; possibly TRBD2 for D (5 bases). This CDR3 contains 16 residues. CDR1 is SGHRS, CDR2 YFSETQ, per germline. Trimming pared 1 base from V and 0 bases from J, leaving 12 bases between. The CDR3 DNA follows: TGCGCCAGCAGCTTGAACTCGGGGATAAGCACAGATACGCAGTATTTT. It codes for CASSLNSGISTDTQYF.

The chain joins TRBV7-9 to TRBJ1-4; 9 nucleotides align to TRBD1. CDR1 and CDR2 from the germline V gene are SEHNR and FQNEAQ (reference sequence). V shed 5 bases, J shed 4 bases, and the junction held 8 bases outside the gene matches. The CDR3 is 16 amino acids. This CDR3 reads CASSPTGTGSNEKLFF. CDR3 DNA: TGTGCCAGCAGCCCAACCGGGACAGGGAGTAATGAAAAACTGTTTTTT.

At least ten counts were recorded for this clonotype. The J gene is TRBJ2-7, the V gene TRBV28, with unresolved D. Germline V gives CDR1 MDHEN, CDR2 SYDVKM. This CDR3 spans 12 amino acids. Trimming left V 2 bases short and J 7 bases short, with 9 bases between. In DNA, the CDR3 is TGTGCCAGCAGTTTAGCGTCCCCGGAGCAGTACTTC. Translated: CASSLASPEQYF.

Of note for this clonotype: Just one base apart from a much larger clone, this may be a read error. The chain carries TRBV2 and TRBJ1-2; no definite D call. The CDR3 has 15 residues. Germline V gene data show CDR1 as SNHLY and CDR2 as FYNNEI. CDR3 nucleotide sequence: TGTGCCAGCAGTGAGTTCCCGGACGGGAACTATGGCTACGCCTTC. This gives the protein CASSEFPDGNYGYAF.

This clonotype has only a few counts. The J gene is TRBJ2-5, the V gene TRBV27, with D possibly matching TRBD2 (7 bases). V lost 6 bases and J 5 bases, leaving 19 bases between the germline ends. Germline V gives CDR1 MNHEY, CDR2 SMNVEV (reference sequence). This CDR3 spans 15 amino acids. The CDR3 spells CASSPSRGAGETQYF. The CDR3 bases are TGTGCCAGCAGCCCAAGCCGGGGGGCCGGTGAGACCCAGTACTTC.

This clonotype appeared many times. The chain combines TRBV12-3 or TRBV12-4 with TRBJ2-6; D possibly uses TRBD1 or TRBD2 (5 bases each). The CDR3 is made up of 17 amino acids. Trimming left V 6 bases short and J 0 bases short, with 15 bases between. The CDR3 loop is CASSQGRRASGANVLTF. The CDR3 DNA follows: TGTGCCAGCAGCCAGGGACGTAGGGCCTCTGGGGCCAACGTCCTGACTTTC.

This clonotype was observed a few times. This chain joins TRBV10-3 and TRBJ2-3; D remains unclear. The CDR3 is 15 residues long. Germline-derived CDR1 and CDR2 are ENHRY and SYGVKD. V was cut by 0 bases and J by 1 base, with 8 bases left in between. The CDR3 DNA follows: TGTGCCATCAGTGAGTCTCAGGTCGGCACAGATACGCAGTATTTT. This encodes CAISESQVGTDTQYF.

V and J are TRBV4-3 and TRBJ1-1, with D tentatively TRBD1 (5 bases). This CDR3 region has 16 residues. Per germline, CDR1 LGHNA and CDR2 YSLEER. Trimming removed 0 bases from V and 10 bases from J, with 21 bases in between. The CDR3 DNA is TGCGCCAGCAGCCAAGATGGGGCGGAAGGGTACCCTGCAGCTTTCTTT. Translated: CASSQDGAEGYPAAFF.

This clonotype turned up a few times. The chain couples TRBV7-3 to TRBJ2-1; 8 bases align to TRBD2. With V trimmed by 5 bases and J by 10 bases, 16 bases remained unmatched. CDR3 length equals 16 residues. Germline values: CDR1 SGHTA, CDR2 FQGTGA. The CDR3 spells CASSPLASGSFGEQFF. The CDR3 DNA reads TGTGCCAGCAGCCCCTTGGCTAGCGGGTCTTTCGGGGAGCAGTTCTTC. Full variable domain (rest looked up from reference TRBV7-3 and TRBJ2-1): GAGVSQTPSNKVTEKGKYVELRCDPISGHTALYWYRQSLGQGPEFLIYFQGTGAADDSGLPNDRFFAVRPEGSVSTLKIQRTERGDSAVYLCASSPLASGSFGEQFFGPGTRLTVL.

Regarding this clonotype: It may be a read error: a sequence one base away is much more abundant. This rearrangement joins TRBV21-1 to TRBJ2-7. TRBV21-1 is listed as a pseudogene. The CDR3 length is 13 residues. This CDR3 is CASSKGVGYAQYF. CDR3 in DNA: TGTGCCAGCAGCAAAGGTGTGGGCTACGCGCAGTACTTC.

This clonotype occurred many times. The rearrangement joins TRBV12-3 or TRBV12-4 to TRBJ2-7, with 7 positions matching TRBD2. V gave up 6 bases and J gave up 7 bases; unmatched junction bases: 15. The CDR3 covers 15 residues. The CDR3 DNA sequence: TGTGCCAGCAGCGGAGGGAGGGAGGAGCCGATGGAGCAGTACTTC. It specifies CASSGGREEPMEQYF.

The sample holds many counts of this clonotype. The chain has TRBV12-3 or TRBV12-4 and TRBJ1-1; 7 nucleotides match TRBD1. With V trimmed by 3 bases and J by 0 bases, 7 bases remained unmatched. This CDR3 is built from 16 residues. CDR3 sequence reads: CASSLGQNNLNTEAFF. Written as DNA, the CDR3 is TGTGCCAGCAGTTTGGGACAGAATAACTTGAACACTGAAGCTTTCTTT.

The chain combines TRBV19 with TRBJ2-3, with 9 positions matching TRBD1. This CDR3 is 15 amino acids long. V trimming: 4 bases; J trimming: 3 bases; junction bases outside the gene matches: 5. Looked up from germline, CDR1 is LNHDA and CDR2 is SQIVND (reference sequence). In nucleotides, the CDR3 is TGTGCCAGTAGTACCGGGACAGGGCGGACAGATACGCAGTATTTT. Its protein is CASSTGTGRTDTQYF. Full variable domain (outside the CDR3, taken from reference TRBV19 and TRBJ2-3): DGGITQSPKYLFRKEGQNVTLSCEQNLNHDAMYWYRQDPGQGLRLIYYSQIVNDFQKGDIAEGYSVSREKKESFPLTVTSAQKNPTAFYLCASSTGTGRTDTQYFGPGTRLTVL.

This clonotype was seen ten or more times. V usage is TRBV5-1 and J usage is TRBJ2-7, with TRBD2 matching 7 bases. The CDR3 is made up of 15 amino acids. Germline CDR1 SGHRS, CDR2 YFSETQ. Unmatched junction bases numbered 7, after V lost 1 base and J lost 3 bases. CDR3 residues: CASSLKRGILYEQYF. CDR3 bases: TGCGCCAGCAGCTTGAAGCGGGGAATTCTCTACGAGCAGTACTTC. The full variable domain, in which reference TRBV5-1 and TRBJ2-7 provide the parts outside the CDR3, is KAGVTQTPRYLIKTRGQQVTLSCSPISGHRSVSWYQQTPGQGLQFLFEYFSETQRNKGNFPGRFSGRQFSNSRSEMNVSTLELGDSALYLCASSLKRGILYEQYFGPGTRLTVT.

The sample holds many counts of this clonotype. The gene calls are TRBV12-3 or TRBV12-4 and TRBJ1-1; no clear D gene. The CDR3 length is 15 residues. V was pared by 1 base and J by 0 bases, with 9 bases between. CDR3 residues: CASSLVAGMNTEAFF. The CDR3 nucleotides read TGTGCCAGCAGTTTAGTAGCAGGAATGAACACTGAAGCTTTCTTT.

On this clonotype itself: Possible read error: a much larger clone is one base away. The gene calls are TRBV6-2 or TRBV6-3 and TRBJ1-1; a weak D match, TRBD1 (6 bases). This CDR3 spans 15 amino acids. The ends were cut back, 8 bases at V and 4 bases at J, with 20 bases in the middle. Germline V gene sequence: CDR1 MNHEY, CDR2 SVGEGT. CDR3 in DNA: TGTGCCAGCCGCCTCCCTCAGGGGATGGGCACTGAAGCTTTCTTT. It translates to CASRLPQGMGTEAFF.

The chain is built from TRBV19 and TRBJ1-1, with D tentatively TRBD1 (6 bases). CDR3 length: 14 amino acids. Trimming stripped 3 bases from V and 4 bases from J, with 12 bases between. Germline assignment: CDR1 LNHDA and CDR2 SQIVND (reference sequence). CDR3 in DNA: TGTGCCAGTAGTATCTCCCAGGGGCTCACTGAAGCTTTCTTT. This encodes CASSISQGLTEAFF.

This clonotype has a count of ten or more. V usage is TRBV2 and J usage is TRBJ2-1; D is uncertain. The CDR3 runs to 11 residues. CDR1 and CDR2 from the germline V gene are SNHLY and FYNNEI. V lost 3 bases and J lost 7, with 4 bases in between. Here the CDR3 DNA reads TGTGCCAGCAGTGAGCCGAATGAGCAGTTCTTC. It translates to CASSEPNEQFF.

To note about this clonotype: A single base separates this from a much larger clone, so it may be a read error. The V gene is TRBV2, the J gene TRBJ1-2; D call uncertain. Germline loops: CDR1 SNHLY, CDR2 FYNNEI. The CDR3 totals 14 residues. CDR3 nucleotide sequence: TGTGCCAGCAGTGAAGCGCGGGCAGTTTATGACTACACCTTC. Protein sequence: CASSEARAVYDYTF.

The V call is TRBV5-6, the J call TRBJ2-3, with 12 positions matching TRBD2. The CDR3 covers 17 residues. Losses at the gene ends were 2 bases for V and 2 bases for J; bases not matched to a gene: 6. CDR1 and CDR2 from the germline V gene are SGHDT and YYEEEE. The CDR3 is CASSFGLAGGSTDTQYF. The DNA for the CDR3 is TGTGCCAGCAGCTTCGGGCTAGCGGGGGGGTCCACAGATACGCAGTATTTT.

This clonotype occurred many times. This chain connects TRBV6-5 to TRBJ1-1, with TRBD1 matching over 8 bases. J gave up 1 base and V 7 bases, and 11 bases lay outside the gene matches. The CDR3 totals 16 residues. Germline lookup yields CDR1 MNHEY and CDR2 SVGAGI. In DNA form, the CDR3 reads TGTGCCAGCATCGCAACCTGGACAGGGACGAACACTGAAGCTTTCTTT. Translation: CASIATWTGTNTEAFF.

A word on this clonotype: Germline and junction disagree at one end, which may indicate a read error. The chain is built from TRBV6-2 or TRBV6-3 and TRBJ2-5; TRBD1 or TRBD2 may be the D gene (6 bases each). Germline CDR1 MNHEY, CDR2 SVGEGT. The CDR3 extends over 14 amino acids. CDR3 sequence: CASSYLGGQEPQYF. CDR3 in DNA: TGTGCCAGCAGTTATTTGGGGGGACAAGAGCCCCAGTACTTC.

This clonotype has only a few counts. The rearrangement uses TRBV10-2 and TRBJ2-5, with 12 bases identical to TRBD2. Germline CDR1 WSHSY, CDR2 SAAADI. With V trimmed by 4 bases and J by 0 bases, 6 bases remained unmatched. The CDR3 spans 17 residues. The CDR3 spells CASSADWTSGDQETQYF. For the CDR3, the DNA is TGCGCCAGCAGTGCTGACTGGACTAGCGGGGACCAAGAGACCCAGTACTTC.

In its sample, this clonotype was seen many times. The V call is TRBV12-3 or TRBV12-4, the J call TRBJ2-5, with 9 bases aligning to TRBD2. Trimming removed 6 bases from V and 4 bases from J; junction bases left unmatched: 0. The CDR3 is 12 amino acids. CDR3 sequence: CASRGLAETQYF. CDR3 nucleotide sequence: TGTGCCAGCAGGGGACTAGCAGAGACCCAGTACTTC.

The gene calls are TRBV27 and TRBJ2-7; 9 positions agree with TRBD1. CDR3 length: 17 residues. Looked up from germline, CDR1 is MNHEY and CDR2 is SMNVEV (reference sequence). J lost 2 bases, V lost 3 bases, and 11 bases had no gene match. CDR3 in DNA: TGTGCCAGCAGTTTTGGGCCAATTACAGGGGGCACCTACGAGCAGTACTTC. It yields the protein CASSFGPITGGTYEQYF.

The V and J genes are TRBV20-1 and TRBJ2-7; TRBD1 agrees at 8 bases. This CDR3 region has 16 residues. V trimming: 0 bases; J trimming: 2 bases; junction bases outside the gene matches: 9. The germline V gene has CDR1 DFQATT and CDR2 SNEGSKA (reference sequence). The CDR3 DNA is TGCAGTGCTAGAGAAGGTCTCGGGACAGGAGCCTACGAGCAGTACTTC. It is translated as CSAREGLGTGAYEQYF.

This clonotype showed up many times. This chain joins TRBV7-3 and TRBJ1-2, with D possibly matching TRBD1 (6 bases). CDR3 size: 12 residues. Germline V gives CDR1 SGHTA, CDR2 FQGTGA. V was shortened by 5 bases and J by 6 bases, with 10 bases between the two germline ends. CDR3 amino acids: CASSEGGDGYTF. The CDR3 DNA is TGTGCCAGCAGCGAAGGGGGAGATGGCTACACCTTC.

Remarks on this clonotype: A read error may be the cause here, since a much bigger clone is one base away. The chain couples TRBV7-8 to TRBJ2-5; D may be TRBD1 or TRBD2 (5 bases each). V lost 3 bases and J lost 4, with 12 bases in between. This CDR3 is built from 14 residues. In germline, CDR1 is SGHVS, CDR2 FQNEAQ. CDR3 loop: CASSLTGALETQYF. The DNA of the CDR3 is TGTGCCAGCAGCTTGACCGGGGCACTAGAGACCCAGTACTTC.